This T cell receptor beta chain appears in the sequencing data of a study of PD-1 blockade in classical Hodgkin lymphoma. Produced via immunoSEQ multiplex PCR; TCRdb's table is partial and in-frame only. Here the sample spans tens of thousands of clones, around 80% being singletons. The CDR3 has 13 residues. Per germline, CDR1 GTSNPN and CDR2 SVGIG (reference sequence). The ends were cut back, 2 bases at V and 4 bases at J, with 10 bases in the middle. Time point of the sample: cycle 4 day 1 (C4D1), after less than 7 weeks of nivolumab. There was relapse after autologous stem cell transplantation in every patient, and there was variation in brentuximab vedotin exposure.

The chain joins TRBV30 to TRBJ2-3; D remains unclear. Sequenced here: peripheral blood mononuclear cells (PBMCs), sampled before the fourth cycle of nivolumab. The sequence derives from a human donor with classical Hodgkin lymphoma. CDR3 amino acids: CAWSLASADTQYF. DNA of the CDR3: TGTGCCTGGAGTTTGGCCTCCGCAGATACGCAGTATTTT. The full variable domain, with the rest looked up from reference TRBV30 and TRBJ2-3, is SQTIHQWPATLVQPVGSPLSLECTVEGTSNPNLYWYRQAAGRGLQLLFYSVGIGQISSEVPQNLSASRPQDRQFILSSKKLLLSDSGFYLCAWSLASADTQYFGPGTRLTVL.